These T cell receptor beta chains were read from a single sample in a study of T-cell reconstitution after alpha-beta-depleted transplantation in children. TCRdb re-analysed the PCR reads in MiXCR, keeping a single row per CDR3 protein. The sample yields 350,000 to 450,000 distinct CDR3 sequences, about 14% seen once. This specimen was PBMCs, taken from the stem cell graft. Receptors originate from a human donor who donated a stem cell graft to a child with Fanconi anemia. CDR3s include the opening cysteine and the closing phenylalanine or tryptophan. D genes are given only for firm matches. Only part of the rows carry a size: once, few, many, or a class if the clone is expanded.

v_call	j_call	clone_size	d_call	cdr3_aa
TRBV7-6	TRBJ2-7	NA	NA	CASSLAERYEQYF
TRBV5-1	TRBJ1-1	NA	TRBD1	CASSLASRTGAEAFF
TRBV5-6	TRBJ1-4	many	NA	CASSLQAGGTNEKLFF
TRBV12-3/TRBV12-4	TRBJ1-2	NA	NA	CASSTRGSDGYTF
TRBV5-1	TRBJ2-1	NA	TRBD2	CASSPSGLAGVLNEQFF
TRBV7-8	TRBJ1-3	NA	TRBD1	CASSQRTGGLVGNTIYF
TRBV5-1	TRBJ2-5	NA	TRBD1	CASSSGQGEETQYF
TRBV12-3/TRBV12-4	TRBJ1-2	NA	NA	CASTPPGVNGYTF
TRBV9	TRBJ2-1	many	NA	CASTLLGAPYNEQFF
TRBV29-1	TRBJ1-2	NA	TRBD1	CSVVRDSTNYGYTF
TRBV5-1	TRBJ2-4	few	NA	CASSSGGVGTKNIQYF
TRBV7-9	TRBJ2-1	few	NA	CASSFGYEQFF
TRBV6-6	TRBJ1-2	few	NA	CASSQDSYYGYTF
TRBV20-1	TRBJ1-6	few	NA	CSARDQAGIDSPLHF
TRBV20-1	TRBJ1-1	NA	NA	CSARGPLGTEAFF
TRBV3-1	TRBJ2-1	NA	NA	CASSQGWGAYEQFF
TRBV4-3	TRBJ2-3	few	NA	CASSQVEEATDTQYF
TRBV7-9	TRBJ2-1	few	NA	CASSWDGGSYNEQFF
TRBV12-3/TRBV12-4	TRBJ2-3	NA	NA	CASSRDLRTDTQYF
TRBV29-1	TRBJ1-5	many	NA	CSVMMGGNQPQHF
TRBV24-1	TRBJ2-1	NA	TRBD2	CATSETSGGSNEQFF
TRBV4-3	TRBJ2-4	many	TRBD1	CASSQNRGAKNIQYF
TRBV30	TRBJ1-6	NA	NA	CAWTSQANSPLHF
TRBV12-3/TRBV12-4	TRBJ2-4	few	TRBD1	CASSTGVGNIQYF
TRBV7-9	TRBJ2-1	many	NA	CASSTWAQNEQFF
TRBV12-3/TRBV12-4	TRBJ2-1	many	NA	CASSSLAIAVNEQFF
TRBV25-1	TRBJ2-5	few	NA	CASSEYGRGYQETQYF
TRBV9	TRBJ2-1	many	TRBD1	CASSARTGYNEQFF
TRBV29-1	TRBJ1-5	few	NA	CSVEDSNQPQHF
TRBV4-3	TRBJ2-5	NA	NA	CASSQSDREGTQYF
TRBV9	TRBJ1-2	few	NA	CASSVDGNNYGYTF
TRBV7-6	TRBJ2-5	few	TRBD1	CASSLTQGQEGETQYF